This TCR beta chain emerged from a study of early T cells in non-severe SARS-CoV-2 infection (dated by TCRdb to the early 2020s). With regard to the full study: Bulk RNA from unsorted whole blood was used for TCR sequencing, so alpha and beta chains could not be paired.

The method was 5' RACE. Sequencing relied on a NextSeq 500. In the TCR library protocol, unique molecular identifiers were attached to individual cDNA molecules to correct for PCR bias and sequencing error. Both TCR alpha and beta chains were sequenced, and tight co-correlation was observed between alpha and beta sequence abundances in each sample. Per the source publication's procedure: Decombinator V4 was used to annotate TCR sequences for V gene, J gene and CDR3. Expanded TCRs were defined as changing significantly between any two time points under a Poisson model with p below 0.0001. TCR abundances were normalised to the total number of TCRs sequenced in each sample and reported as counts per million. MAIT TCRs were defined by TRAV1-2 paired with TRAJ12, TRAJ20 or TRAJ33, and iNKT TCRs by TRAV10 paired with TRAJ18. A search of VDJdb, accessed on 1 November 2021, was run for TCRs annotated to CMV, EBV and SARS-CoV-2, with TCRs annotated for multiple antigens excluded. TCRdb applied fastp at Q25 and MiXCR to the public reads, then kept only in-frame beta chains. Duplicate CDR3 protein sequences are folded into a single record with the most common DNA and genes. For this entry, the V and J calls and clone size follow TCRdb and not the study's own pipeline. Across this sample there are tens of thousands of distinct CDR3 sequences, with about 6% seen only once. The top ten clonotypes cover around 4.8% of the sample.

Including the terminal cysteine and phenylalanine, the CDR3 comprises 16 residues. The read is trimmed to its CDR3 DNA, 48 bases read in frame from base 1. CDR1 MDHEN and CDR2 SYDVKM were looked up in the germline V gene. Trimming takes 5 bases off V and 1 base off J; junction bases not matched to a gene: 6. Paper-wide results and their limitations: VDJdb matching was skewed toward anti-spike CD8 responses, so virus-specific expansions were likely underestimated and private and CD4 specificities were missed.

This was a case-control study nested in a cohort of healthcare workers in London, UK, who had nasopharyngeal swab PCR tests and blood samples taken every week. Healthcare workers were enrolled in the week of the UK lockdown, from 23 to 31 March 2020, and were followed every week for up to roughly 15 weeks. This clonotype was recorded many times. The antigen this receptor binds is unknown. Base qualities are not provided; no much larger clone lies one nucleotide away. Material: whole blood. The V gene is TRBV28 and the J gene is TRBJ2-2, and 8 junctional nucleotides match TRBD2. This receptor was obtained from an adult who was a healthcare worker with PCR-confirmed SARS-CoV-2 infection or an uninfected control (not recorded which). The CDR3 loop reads CASSPRLALNTGELFF. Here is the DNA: TGTGCCAGCAGTCCTCGACTAGCGCTGAACACCGGGGAGCTGTTTTTT.